Listed below are T cell receptor beta chains from one sample, sequenced in a study of beta chain features in type 1 diabetes. Libraries were prepared by immunoSEQ multiplex PCR; TCRdb keeps only in-frame clonotypes and omits some of them. The top ten clones hold approximately 0.011% of a sample with about 360,000 clones, roughly 13% of them seen once. Sequencing input: naive CD4+ T cells from blood. The receptors here all came from a woman younger than 35 with type 1 diabetes. Both conserved end residues are part of each CDR3. D genes are given only for firm matches. Size tells how often a clone was seen (once, few, many) or the class of an expanded clone, and some rows leave it out.

TGTGCTAGTGGTTGGGGCCTTACCCTCCACTTT,CASGWGLTLHF,few,-,TRBV12-5,TRBJ1-6
TGTGCCAGCAGCTTCTCCACCCGCGCCTCAGGGGGCGGTGGCTACACCTTC,CASSFSTRASGGGGYTF,-,TRBD1,TRBV5-4,TRBJ1-2
TGCGCCAGCAGCCAAGGACGGGTTTCGGCAACTAATGAAAAACTGTTTTTT,CASSQGRVSATNEKLFF,-,-,TRBV4-3,TRBJ1-4
TGTGCCAGCAGCTTAGTTACGGAGGAGACCCAGTACTTC,CASSLVTEETQYF,few,-,TRBV7-2,TRBJ2-5
TGTGCCTGGAGTCCCGGGGATGAGCAGTTCTTC,CAWSPGDEQFF,few,-,TRBV30,TRBJ2-1
TGTGCCAGCAGTCCTCTAGCCGGAGATTGGACCGGGGAGCTGTTTTTT,CASSPLAGDWTGELFF,few,-,TRBV5-4,TRBJ2-2
TGTGCCAGCAGCTTAAAGCCGAACACTGAAGCTTTCTTT,CASSLKPNTEAFF,-,-,TRBV13,TRBJ1-1
TGTGCCAGTAGGTTAGCGGGGGCACAAGAGACCCAGTACTTC,CASRLAGAQETQYF,-,TRBD2,TRBV19,TRBJ2-5
TGCAGCGTTGCGGGCGGGAGGAACAGCAATGAGCAGTTCTTC,CSVAGGRNSNEQFF,few,TRBD2,TRBV29-1,TRBJ2-1
TGTGCCAGTAGCCAAGACAGCTACAATGAGCAGTTCTTC,CASSQDSYNEQFF,-,-,TRBV19,TRBJ2-1
TGTGCCTGGAGTGTACGGGGAGGAAGAGTGGGAATACACGAAGCTTTCTTT,CAWSVRGGRVGIHEAFF,few,-,TRBV30,TRBJ1-1
TGTGCCAGCAGCTTAGCGGGGGGGTCGGGGACCGGGGAGCTGTTTTTT,CASSLAGGSGTGELFF,-,TRBD2,TRBV7-2,TRBJ2-2
TGCAGCGTTGGGACAGGAAGCACAGATACGCAGTATTTT,CSVGTGSTDTQYF,-,TRBD1,TRBV29-1,TRBJ2-3
TGTGCCAGCAGCGTAGAGCCCCGACAGGCCGGGGAGCTGTTTTTT,CASSVEPRQAGELFF,few,-,TRBV9,TRBJ2-2
TGTGCCAGCAGTTCCCGTGCGGGTAGGAGGGTCGGGGGCTACACCTTC,CASSSRAGRRVGGYTF,few,-,TRBV2,TRBJ1-2
TGCGCCAGCAGCCAAGATGTCTCCAGCAATCAGCCCCAGCATTTT,CASSQDVSSNQPQHF,-,-,TRBV4-3,TRBJ1-5